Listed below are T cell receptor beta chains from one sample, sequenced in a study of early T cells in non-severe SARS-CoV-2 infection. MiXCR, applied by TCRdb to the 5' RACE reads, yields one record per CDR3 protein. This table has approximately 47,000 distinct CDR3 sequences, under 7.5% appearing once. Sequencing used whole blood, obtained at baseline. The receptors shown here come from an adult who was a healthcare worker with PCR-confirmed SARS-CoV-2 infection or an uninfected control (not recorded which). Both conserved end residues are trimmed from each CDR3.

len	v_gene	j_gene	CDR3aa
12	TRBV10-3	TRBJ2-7	AIRKPGNTYEQY
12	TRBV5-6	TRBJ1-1	ASSFWTGATEAF
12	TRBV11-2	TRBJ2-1	ASSLDSGGFGQF
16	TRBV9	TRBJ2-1	ASSVDRLAGGGHNEQF
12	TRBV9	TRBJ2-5	ASSGGGTQETQY
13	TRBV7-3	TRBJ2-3	ASSLMALRTDTQY
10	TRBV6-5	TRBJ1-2	ASRLGSYGYT
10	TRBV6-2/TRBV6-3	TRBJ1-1	ASSYLRTEAF
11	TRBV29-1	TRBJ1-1	SAPSRADTEAF
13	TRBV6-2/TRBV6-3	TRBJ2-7	ASSYPGKPSYEQY
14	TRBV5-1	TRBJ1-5	ASSTGTGGHGQPQH
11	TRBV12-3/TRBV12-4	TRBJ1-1	ASDTGKNTEAF
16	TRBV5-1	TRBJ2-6	ASSMGQPLLSGANVLT
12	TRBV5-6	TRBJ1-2	ASSFSPKSGGYT
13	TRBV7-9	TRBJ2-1	ASSPLRGSYNEQF
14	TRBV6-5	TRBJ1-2	ASSYGRGQGGYGYT